Listed below are T cell receptor beta chains from one sample, sequenced in a study of blood T cell repertoires in COVID-19. Sequencing used immunoSEQ multiplex PCR; TCRdb keeps in-frame clones, though not all of them. The sample has 100,000 or so clones, around four fifths seen once. Sequenced input: peripheral blood. All receptors come from a woman aged 70 to 79 with acute or convalescent COVID-19. CDR3s include the opening cysteine and the closing phenylalanine or tryptophan. Fields, in order: CDR3 DNA, CDR3 protein, D gene, J gene, V gene, clone size. A D gene is named only where the DNA matches it firmly. Size is omitted from some rows. Given values are once, few, many or a class for expanded clones.

TGCACCAGCGGACTGGACCGAAACTATGGCTACACCTTC,CTSGLDRNYGYTF,.,TRBJ1-2,TRBV1,.
TGTGCCTGGAGCGAGGGCTCCTACGAGCAGTACTTC,CAWSEGSYEQYF,.,TRBJ2-7,TRBV30,.
TGTGCCAGCAGCGAACAGCGGGGGGCCCAAGAGACCCAGTACTTC,CASSEQRGAQETQYF,TRBD2,TRBJ2-5,TRBV11-3,.
TGTGCCACCAGCAGCTTTGGAGGGCGGGACACAGATACGCAGTATTTT,CATSSFGGRDTDTQYF,.,TRBJ2-3,TRBV15,.
TGTGCCTGGAACCGGGACAGGGCGGGCACTGAAGCTTTCTTT,CAWNRDRAGTEAFF,TRBD1,TRBJ1-1,TRBV30,.
TGTGCCAGCAGCCAGACTGCAGGGGCATGGGACCAGTACTTC,CASSQTAGAWDQYF,.,TRBJ2-5,TRBV3-1/TRBV3-2,.
TGTGCCTGGAAATTAGCGGGGAGTCCAGATACGCAGTATTTT,CAWKLAGSPDTQYF,TRBD2,TRBJ2-3,TRBV30,many
TGCGCCAGCAGCTCTGATGAGGAGAGATTCAAAAACATTCAGTACTTC,CASSSDEERFKNIQYF,.,TRBJ2-4,TRBV5-1,.
TGTGCCATCAGCCTAGGGACAGCAACCGGGGAGCTGTTTTTT,CAISLGTATGELFF,TRBD1,TRBJ2-2,TRBV10-3,.
TGCGCCAGCAGCGGGAGTGGAGGGGACTATGGCTACACCTTC,CASSGSGGDYGYTF,.,TRBJ1-2,TRBV5-1,.
TGTGCCAGCAGTCAGGGACTAGCGGGGAAAGAGACCCAGTACTTC,CASSQGLAGKETQYF,TRBD2,TRBJ2-5,TRBV27,.
TGTGCCAGCAGCCCGCGACTAGACGGTGAGCAGTTCTTC,CASSPRLDGEQFF,.,TRBJ2-1,TRBV7-9,.
TGCAGCGTTGACAGGTCGAACACTGAAGCTTTCTTT,CSVDRSNTEAFF,.,TRBJ1-1,TRBV29-1,.
TGTGCCAGCAGTTTACCCGCGACAGGTAACGATTCACCCCTCCACTTT,CASSLPATGNDSPLHF,.,TRBJ1-6,TRBV28,.
TGTGCCAGCAGTTCCCCGGGACAGGGGGTTGGCTACACCTTC,CASSSPGQGVGYTF,TRBD1,TRBJ1-2,TRBV28,.
TGTGCCAGTAGTCCCAGGACTGGAAACACCATATATTTT,CASSPRTGNTIYF,.,TRBJ1-3,TRBV19,.
TGTGCCACCAGCAGATTAACTAGCGGGGCCGGGGAGCTGTTTTTT,CATSRLTSGAGELFF,TRBD2,TRBJ2-2,TRBV15,.
TGTGCCACCAGCAGAGATCGAGTTGGGGAGCTGTTTTTT,CATSRDRVGELFF,.,TRBJ2-2,TRBV15,.
TGTGCCAGCAGCGCCTCGGGGACAGCGGCGGACACTGAAGCTTTCTTT,CASSASGTAADTEAFF,TRBD1,TRBJ1-1,TRBV9,few
TGTGCCAGCAGCTTGGGACAGGAAAATAACTATGGCTACACCTTC,CASSLGQENNYGYTF,.,TRBJ1-2,TRBV5-4,.
TGTGCCAGCAACCAACAGGGGTCCACCGGGGAGCTGTTTTTT,CASNQQGSTGELFF,TRBD1,TRBJ2-2,TRBV11-2,.
TGTGCCAGCGCAGGGTTCGGGAATGAAAAACTGTTTTTT,CASAGFGNEKLFF,.,TRBJ1-4,TRBV3-1/TRBV3-2,.
TGTGCCAGCTCACCTCAGGGCTCTAATAATTCACCCCTCCACTTT,CASSPQGSNNSPLHF,.,TRBJ1-6,TRBV18,.
TGTGCCAGCAGCCAAGATGGCGGGGCGCAGGGCACCATATATTTT,CASSQDGGAQGTIYF,.,TRBJ1-3,TRBV3-1/TRBV3-2,.
TGTGCCAGCAGTTCGGGGACAGGGGGCAAGGTGAATGAGCAGTTCTTC,CASSSGTGGKVNEQFF,TRBD1,TRBJ2-1,TRBV6-2/TRBV6-3,few
TGTGCCAGCAGTTGGGCGCAGGGGAGCTACACCTTC,CASSWAQGSYTF,.,TRBJ1-2,TRBV28,.
TGTGCCAGCAGCCCCACAGGGGTGGGGACTGAAGCTTTCTTT,CASSPTGVGTEAFF,TRBD1,TRBJ1-1,TRBV3-1/TRBV3-2,.
TGTGCCAGTAGTTTCGAACTAGCAAACTCCTACGAGCAGTACTTC,CASSFELANSYEQYF,.,TRBJ2-7,TRBV19,.
TGTGCCAGCAGTTTACCTGGACAGGCTCCCTCTGGAAACACCATATATTTT,CASSLPGQAPSGNTIYF,TRBD1,TRBJ1-3,TRBV28,.
TGTGCCAGCAGTCAACCCGGGACAGGAAACTATGGCTACACCTTC,CASSQPGTGNYGYTF,TRBD1,TRBJ1-2,TRBV7-2,.
TGTGCCAGTAACACCCTTACAGGGGAATCGAACACTGAAGCTTTCTTT,CASNTLTGESNTEAFF,TRBD1,TRBJ1-1,TRBV19,.
TGTGCCAGCAGCACTCCATCCGGGGGGACAGAGACCCAGTACTTC,CASSTPSGGTETQYF,TRBD2,TRBJ2-5,TRBV6-5,.
TGTGCCTACGATGACTCTATGAGTAATTCACCCCTCCACTTT,CAYDDSMSNSPLHF,.,TRBJ1-6,TRBV30,.
TGCGCCAGCAGCCGGGACAATTCTGGAAACACCATATATTTT,CASSRDNSGNTIYF,.,TRBJ1-3,TRBV5-1,.
TGTGCCTGCCCGACCCAGGGGGCAGAGACCCAGTACTTC,CACPTQGAETQYF,TRBD1,TRBJ2-5,TRBV30,.
TGTGCCAGCAGCCCTCCCGGAGCGTACGAGCAGTACTTC,CASSPPGAYEQYF,.,TRBJ2-7,TRBV5-4,.
TGTGCCAGCAGTGAAGGAGGGTATCAGCCCCAGCATTTT,CASSEGGYQPQHF,.,TRBJ1-5,TRBV6-1,.
TGTGCCAGCAGCTTTAGCGGGGGGGGGACCCAGTACTTC,CASSFSGGGTQYF,TRBD2,TRBJ2-5,TRBV5-5,once
TGTGCCAGCAGAGATAGCGGGGGGGCCGTCAATGAGCAGTTCTTC,CASRDSGGAVNEQFF,TRBD2,TRBJ2-1,TRBV2,.
TGTGCCAGCAGCTTAGTTGCGGGCGCCTACAATGAGCAGTTCTTC,CASSLVAGAYNEQFF,.,TRBJ2-1,TRBV7-2,.
TGTGCCAGCAGTGGCCCTAGCACAGATACGCAGTATTTT,CASSGPSTDTQYF,.,TRBJ2-3,TRBV11-2,.
TGTGCCAGCAGTAAGCACAGGGGTCAGCCCCAGCATTTT,CASSKHRGQPQHF,TRBD1,TRBJ1-5,TRBV28,.
TGCGCCAGCAGCCGGGCGGGAGCAGATACGCAGTATTTT,CASSRAGADTQYF,TRBD2,TRBJ2-3,TRBV4-3,.
TGTGCCAGCAGCGTAGGACAGGGTTCAATTGAAGCTTTCTTT,CASSVGQGSIEAFF,TRBD1,TRBJ1-1,TRBV5-5,few
TGTGCCAGCACGGGGCTTAGCACAGATACGCAGTATTTT,CASTGLSTDTQYF,.,TRBJ2-3,TRBV7-9,.
TGTGCCAGCAGCCCTAGGACAGGAGATTACTATGGCTACACCTTC,CASSPRTGDYYGYTF,TRBD1,TRBJ1-2,TRBV9,.
TGTGCCAGCTCACCACCGGTAGGGGCTAACTATGGCTACACCTTC,CASSPPVGANYGYTF,.,TRBJ1-2,TRBV18,.